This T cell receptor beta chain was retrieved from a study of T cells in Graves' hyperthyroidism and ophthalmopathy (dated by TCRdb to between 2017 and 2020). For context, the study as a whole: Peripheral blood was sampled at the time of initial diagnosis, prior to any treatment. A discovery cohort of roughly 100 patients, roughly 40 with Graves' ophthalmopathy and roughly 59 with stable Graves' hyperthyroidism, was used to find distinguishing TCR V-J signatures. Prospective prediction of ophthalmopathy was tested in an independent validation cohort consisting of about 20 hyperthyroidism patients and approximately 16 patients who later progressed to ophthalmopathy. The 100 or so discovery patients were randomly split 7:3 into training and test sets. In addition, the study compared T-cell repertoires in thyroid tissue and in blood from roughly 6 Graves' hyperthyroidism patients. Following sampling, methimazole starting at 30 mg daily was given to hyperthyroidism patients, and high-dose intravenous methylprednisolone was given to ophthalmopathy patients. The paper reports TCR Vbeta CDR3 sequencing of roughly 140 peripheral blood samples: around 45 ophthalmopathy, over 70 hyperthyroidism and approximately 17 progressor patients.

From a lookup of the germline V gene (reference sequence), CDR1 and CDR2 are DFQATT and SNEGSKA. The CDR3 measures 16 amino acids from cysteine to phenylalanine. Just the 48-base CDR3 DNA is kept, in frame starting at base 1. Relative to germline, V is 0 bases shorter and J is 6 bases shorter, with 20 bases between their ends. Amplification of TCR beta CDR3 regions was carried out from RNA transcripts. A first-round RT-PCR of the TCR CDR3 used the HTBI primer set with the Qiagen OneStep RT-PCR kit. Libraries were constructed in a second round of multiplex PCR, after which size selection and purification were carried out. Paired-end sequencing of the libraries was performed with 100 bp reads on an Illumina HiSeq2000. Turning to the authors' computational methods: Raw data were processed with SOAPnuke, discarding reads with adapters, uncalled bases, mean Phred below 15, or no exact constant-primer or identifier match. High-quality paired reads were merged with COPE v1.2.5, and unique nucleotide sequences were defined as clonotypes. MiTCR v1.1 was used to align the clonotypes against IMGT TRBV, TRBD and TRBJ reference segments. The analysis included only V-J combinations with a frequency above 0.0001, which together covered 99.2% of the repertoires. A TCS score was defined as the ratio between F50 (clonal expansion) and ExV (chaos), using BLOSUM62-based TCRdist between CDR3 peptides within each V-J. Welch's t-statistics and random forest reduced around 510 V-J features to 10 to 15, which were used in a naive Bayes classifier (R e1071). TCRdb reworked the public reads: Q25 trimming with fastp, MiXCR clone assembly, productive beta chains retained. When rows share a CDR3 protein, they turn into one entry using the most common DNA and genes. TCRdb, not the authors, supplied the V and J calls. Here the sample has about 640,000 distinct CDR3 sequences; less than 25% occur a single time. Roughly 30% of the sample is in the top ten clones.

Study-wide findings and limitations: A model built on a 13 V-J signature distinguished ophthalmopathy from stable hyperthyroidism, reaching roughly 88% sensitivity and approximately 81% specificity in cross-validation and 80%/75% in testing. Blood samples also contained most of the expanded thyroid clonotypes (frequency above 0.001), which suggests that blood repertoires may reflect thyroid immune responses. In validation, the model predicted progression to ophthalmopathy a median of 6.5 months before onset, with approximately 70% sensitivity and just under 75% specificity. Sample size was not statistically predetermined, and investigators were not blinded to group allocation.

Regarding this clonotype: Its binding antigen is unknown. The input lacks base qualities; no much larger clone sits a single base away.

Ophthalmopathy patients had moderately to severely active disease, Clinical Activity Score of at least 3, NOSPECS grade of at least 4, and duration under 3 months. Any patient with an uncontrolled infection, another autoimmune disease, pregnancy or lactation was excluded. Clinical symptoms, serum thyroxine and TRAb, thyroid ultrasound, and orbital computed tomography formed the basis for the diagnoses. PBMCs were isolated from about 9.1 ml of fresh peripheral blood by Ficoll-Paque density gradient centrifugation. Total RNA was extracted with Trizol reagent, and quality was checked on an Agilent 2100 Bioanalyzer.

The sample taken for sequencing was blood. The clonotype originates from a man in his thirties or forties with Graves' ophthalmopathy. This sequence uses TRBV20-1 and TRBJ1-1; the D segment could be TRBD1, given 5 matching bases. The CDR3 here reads CSARDLGRGGLSEAFF. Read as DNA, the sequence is TGCAGTGCTAGAGATCTGGGTAGGGGCGGGCTTTCTGAAGCTTTCTTT.